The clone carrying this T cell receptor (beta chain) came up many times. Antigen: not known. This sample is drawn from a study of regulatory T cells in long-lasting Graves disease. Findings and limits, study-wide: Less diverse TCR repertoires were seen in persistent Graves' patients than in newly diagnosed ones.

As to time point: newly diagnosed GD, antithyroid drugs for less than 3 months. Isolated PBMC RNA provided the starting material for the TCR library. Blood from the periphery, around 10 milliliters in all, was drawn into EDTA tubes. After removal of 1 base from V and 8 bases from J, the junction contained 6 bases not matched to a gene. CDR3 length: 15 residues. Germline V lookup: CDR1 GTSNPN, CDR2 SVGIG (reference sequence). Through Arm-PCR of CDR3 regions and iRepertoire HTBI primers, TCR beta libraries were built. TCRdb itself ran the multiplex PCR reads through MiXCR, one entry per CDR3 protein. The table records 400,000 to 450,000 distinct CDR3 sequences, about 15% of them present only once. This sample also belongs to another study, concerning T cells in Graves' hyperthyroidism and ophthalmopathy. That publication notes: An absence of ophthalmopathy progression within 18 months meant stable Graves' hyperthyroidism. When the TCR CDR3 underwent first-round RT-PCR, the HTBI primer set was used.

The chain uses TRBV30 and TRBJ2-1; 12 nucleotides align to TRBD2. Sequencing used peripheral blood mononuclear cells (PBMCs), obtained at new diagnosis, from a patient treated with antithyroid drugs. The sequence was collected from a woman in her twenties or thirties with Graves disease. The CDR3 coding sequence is TGTGCCTGGAGTGGTCTAGCGGGAGGGGTGGATGAGCAGTTCTTC. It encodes CAWSGLAGGVDEQFF.